Listed below are T cell receptor beta chains from one sample, sequenced in a study of T-cell memory formation after mild COVID-19. A single record per CDR3 protein comes from TCRdb applying MiXCR to the 5' RACE reads. This table has just over 400,000 distinct CDR3 sequences, less than 25% appearing once. Sequenced material: PBMCs or a T cell subset sorted from them (not recorded which). Source of these receptors: an adult woman who had mild COVID-19 (a few samples of this study predate the infection). Cell type and time point are not known. Each CDR3 is given with its conserved first and last residue. A D gene is named only where the DNA matches it firmly. Clone size appears in some rows only: once, few, many, or a class for an expanded clone.

size | J | V | D | DNA | CDR3
- | TRBJ2-7 | TRBV5-1 | - | TGCGCCAGCAGCGGCGACAGTTCCCTTTTGGACGAGCAGTACTTC | CASSGDSSLLDEQYF
- | TRBJ2-7 | TRBV5-5 | TRBD1 | TGTGCCAGCAGCACTTGGACAGGGAGGGAGCAGTACTTC | CASSTWTGREQYF
many | TRBJ2-1 | TRBV5-1 | TRBD2 | TGCGCCAGCAGCCCCCTAGCGGGGGGGGGCAATGAGCAGTTCTTC | CASSPLAGGGNEQFF
few | TRBJ1-4 | TRBV4-1 | - | TGCGCCAGCAGGCTGCGGGGGACAACTAATGAAAAACTGTTTTTT | CASRLRGTTNEKLFF
- | TRBJ1-5 | TRBV20-1 | TRBD1 | TGCAGTGCTAGCGCCGGACAGGGAAGAGGGTATAGCAATCAGCCCCAGCATTTT | CSASAGQGRGYSNQPQHF
many | TRBJ2-7 | TRBV12-3/TRBV12-4 | - | TGTGCCAGCAGTTTAAGTTTCGGAGGGCTCGAGCAGTACTTC | CASSLSFGGLEQYF
- | TRBJ2-3 | TRBV28 | - | TGTGCCAGCAGTTCCCCCCCCGGGACGCGTGACACAGATACGCAGTATTTT | CASSSPPGTRDTDTQYF
few | TRBJ2-7 | TRBV12-3/TRBV12-4 | - | TGTGCCAGCAGTGCCTCCGGGCCCTACTACGAGCAGTACTTC | CASSASGPYYEQYF
- | TRBJ2-1 | TRBV7-9 | - | TGTGCCAGCAGCCCGATAGAGTGGCCCTACAATGAGCAGTTCTTC | CASSPIEWPYNEQFF
many | TRBJ2-7 | TRBV27 | - | TGTGCCAGCAGTTTATCGACTAGTATCAAGCAGTACTTC | CASSLSTSIKQYF
few | TRBJ2-1 | TRBV12-3/TRBV12-4 | TRBD2 | TGTGCCAGCAGTCCGCTGCCTAGCGGAGAGCAGTTCTTC | CASSPLPSGEQFF
- | TRBJ2-1 | TRBV20-1 | TRBD2 | TGCAGTGCTCGGGACGGGACTAGCGGGCCGGATGAGCAGTTCTTC | CSARDGTSGPDEQFF
few | TRBJ2-7 | TRBV7-6 | - | TGTGCCAGCAGCAAAGGGATTTTTTACGAGCAGTACTTC | CASSKGIFYEQYF
- | TRBJ2-7 | TRBV6-5 | TRBD1 | TGTGCCAGCAGTATCCTGGGACAGGCCGAGCAGTACTTC | CASSILGQAEQYF
- | TRBJ2-7 | TRBV20-1 | TRBD2 | TGCAGGGCTCGGACTAGCGGGAATTACGAGCAGTACTTC | CRARTSGNYEQYF
few | TRBJ2-7 | TRBV4-1 | - | TGCGCCAGCAGCCAGAGCACTTCTTACGAGCAGTACTTC | CASSQSTSYEQYF